This T cell receptor (beta chain) was documented in a study of blood T cell repertoires in COVID-19. Turning to the study itself: The analysed material was cDNA or gDNA that came from T cells, B-cell-depleted T cells, or PBMCs.

Recruitment covered about 25 US areas and drew participants whose ages spanned about 18 to 95 years. The germline V and J ends were trimmed by 1 base and 7 bases, with 8 bases remaining between them. Germline CDR1 reads MDHEN; CDR2 reads SYDVKM. The CDR3 length is 12 residues. TCRdb's copy holds only in-frame clones and misses some; the assay was immunoSEQ multiplex PCR. The sample holds 300,000 to 350,000 clones, around 90% seen once. This sequence originates from a woman aged 18-30 years with acute COVID-19. The source material was PBMCs or T cells enriched from blood (not recorded which). The rearrangement joins TRBV28 to TRBJ2-7; no clear D. CDR3 region: CASSLLLREQYF. Written as DNA, the CDR3 is TGTGCCAGCAGTTTATTACTACGAGAGCAGTACTTC.